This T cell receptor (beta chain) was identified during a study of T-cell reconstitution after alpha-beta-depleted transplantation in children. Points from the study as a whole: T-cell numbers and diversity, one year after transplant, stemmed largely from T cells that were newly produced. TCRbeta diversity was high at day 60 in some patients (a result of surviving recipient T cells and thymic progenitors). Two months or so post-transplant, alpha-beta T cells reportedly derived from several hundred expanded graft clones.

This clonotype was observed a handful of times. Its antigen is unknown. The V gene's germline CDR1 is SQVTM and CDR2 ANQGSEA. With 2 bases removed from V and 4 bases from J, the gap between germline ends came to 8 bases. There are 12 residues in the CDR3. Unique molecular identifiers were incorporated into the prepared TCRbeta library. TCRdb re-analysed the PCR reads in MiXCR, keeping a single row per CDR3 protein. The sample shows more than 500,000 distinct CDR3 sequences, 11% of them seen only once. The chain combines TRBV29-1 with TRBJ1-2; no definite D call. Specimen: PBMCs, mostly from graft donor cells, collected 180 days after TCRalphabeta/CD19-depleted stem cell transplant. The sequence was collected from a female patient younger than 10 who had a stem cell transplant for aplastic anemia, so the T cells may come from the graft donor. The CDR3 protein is CSVETGSYGYTF. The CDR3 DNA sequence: TGCAGCGTTGAAACGGGGAGCTATGGCTACACCTTC. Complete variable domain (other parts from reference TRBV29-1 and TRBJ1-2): SAVISQKPSRDICQRGTSLTIQCQVDSQVTMMFWYRQQPGQSLTLIATANQGSEATYESGFVIDKFPISRPNLTFSTLTVSNMSPEDSSIYLCSVETGSYGYTFGSGTRLTVV.